One T cell receptor beta chain is described in this entry. Its antigen is currently unknown. The data derive from a study of T cells in localized non-small cell lung cancer. Notes on the study in general: Researchers found a median approximately 50 of the top 100 tumor clones in adjacent lung. A higher density of T cells in blood coincided with extended overall survival.

This CDR3 spans 14 amino acids. V lost 7 bases and J 3 bases, leaving 12 bases between the germline ends. In germline, CDR1 is SNHLY, CDR2 FYNNEI. Clones were read by immunoSEQ multiplex PCR, and TCRdb kept only the in-frame ones, dropping some. This sample has roughly 28,000 clones, with roughly 87% found just once. The clonotype originates from a male donor aged 60 or older with stage I lung adenocarcinoma. This chain joins TRBV2 and TRBJ2-2; D call uncertain. This material consisted of peripheral blood, taken before any cancer treatment. The CDR3 DNA is TGTGCCAGCAAAAGCACCGACTACACCGGGGAGCTGTTTTTT. Translation: CASKSTDYTGELFF.